The clone carrying this T cell receptor beta chain occurred a few times. Its antigen is still unknown. This entry comes from a study of PD-1 blockade in classical Hodgkin lymphoma. Autologous stem cell transplantation was followed by relapse in every patient, and brentuximab vedotin exposure varied. Profiled with immunoSEQ multiplex PCR; TCRdb holds only in-frame clones, not every one. Among about 85,000 clones listed, about 90% were seen once. Germline values: CDR1 SGHRS, CDR2 YFSETQ. V was cut by 4 bases and J by 4 bases, with 7 bases left in between. This CDR3 is 12 amino acids long. Findings and caveats of the study: According to reports, newly diagnosed patients had lower baseline TCR diversity than healthy donors, and relapsed/refractory patients had lower baseline TCR diversity still. Patients starting nivolumab under 1 year after ASCT were excluded. While CD8+ TCR diversity did not rise significantly by C4D1, CD4+ TCR diversity did.

The sequence came from a human donor with classical Hodgkin lymphoma. The V gene is TRBV5-1, the J gene TRBJ2-3; tentatively, D is TRBD2 (5 bases). The sample in question was peripheral blood mononuclear cells (PBMCs), obtained before the second cycle of nivolumab. This chain's CDR3 is CASSPDSDTQYF. In DNA form, the CDR3 reads TGCGCCAGCAGCCCGGACTCAGATACGCAGTATTTT.